This entry concerns a single T cell receptor beta chain. What it binds is not known. Some clones are missing from TCRdb's copy, which holds only in-frame ones; the method was immunoSEQ multiplex PCR. This table has 150,000 or so clones, 65% to 85% appearing once. The data stem from a study of cytotoxic CD8 clonotypes in ibrutinib-treated CLL. Study context: There were roughly 10 relapsed/refractory patients and around 15 treatment-naive patients, and around 18 were IGHV unmutated. General study findings and limits: Higher circulating CD8+ T-cell counts strongly accompanied higher baseline clonality, above age-matched healthy donors.

Cryopreserved PBMCs provided around 2 micrograms of genomic DNA for the TCR beta libraries. V gave up 4 bases and J gave up 3 bases, with 6 bases separating them. The CDR3 spans 11 residues. Germline CDR1 SQVTM, CDR2 ANQGSEA. The rearrangement links TRBV29-1 to TRBJ1-2; D is unclear. This sequence originates from a human donor with chronic lymphocytic leukemia. Sequencing used PBMCs, obtained after 36 months of ibrutinib treatment. Here the CDR3 reads CSVVRDYGYTF. CDR3 DNA: TGCAGCGTTGTAAGGGACTATGGCTACACCTTC.